Sequencing of this TCR beta chain was carried out in a study of PD-1 blockade in classical Hodgkin lymphoma. Broader study findings: Undefined causes, possibly disease activity or prior therapy, underlie the repertoire differences.

Only in-frame clones appear in the TCRdb table, and some are missing; sequencing was by immunoSEQ multiplex PCR. This sample has more than 85,000 clones; around nine tenths occur once, and the top ten carry 15% to 20%. Described time point: cycle 4 day 1 (C4D1), after 5 to 7 weeks of nivolumab. After autologous stem cell transplantation all patients relapsed, and prior brentuximab vedotin exposure differed between cohorts. CDR1 and CDR2 from the germline V gene are MNHEY and SMNVEV (reference sequence). This CDR3 is built from 13 residues. Trimming removed 4 bases from V and 6 bases from J, with 11 bases in between. Of note for this clone: The antigen is undetermined.

V is TRBV27 and J is TRBJ2-3; no firm D call. The TCR originated in a human donor with classical Hodgkin lymphoma. The sequences come from peripheral blood mononuclear cells (PBMCs), collected before the fourth cycle of nivolumab. Written as DNA, the CDR3 is TGTGCCAGCAGTTGGAGTGCCCTGGATACGCAGTATTTT. It yields the protein CASSWSALDTQYF.